This T cell receptor (beta chain) was recovered during a study of HIV-infected children after antiretroviral therapy interruption. Study-wide background: Continuous-treatment samples came from weeks 0, 48 and 150. General study results and limits: Naive CD4+ CDR3 sharing between time points fell after interruption began.

Unique molecular identifiers were included in an RNA-based 3' RACE TCR library. MiXCR, run by TCRdb on the 3' RACE reads, gives a single entry per CDR3 protein. This table has around 47,000 distinct CDR3 sequences, 3.5% to 5% appearing once. The treatment here: PENTA 11 planned treatment interruption arm or continuous ART arm. Only samples with at least 5 million viable PBMCs qualified. This clonotype was detected ten times or more. The target antigen is unknown. Trimming shortened V by 3 bases and J by 7 bases, and 10 bases separated the two germline ends. Per the germline V gene, CDR1 is LGHDT and CDR2 is YNNKEL (reference sequence). This CDR3 has 13 amino acids.

The sequence was obtained from a pool of human donors with HIV. The rearrangement joins TRBV3-1 to TRBJ1-5; TRBD1 is a possible D gene (5 bases). Sequenced here: CD45RA+ CD4+ T cells from PBMCs, pooled from several time points, sampled from a donor given antiretroviral therapy, either interrupted or continuous. As for subset: naive CD4+ CD45RA+ CD45RO- T cells. The CDR3 spells CASSHFDSQPQHF. CDR3 sequence (DNA): TGTGCCAGCAGCCACTTCGACAGCCAGCCCCAGCATTTT.